The clone carrying this T cell receptor (beta chain) was counted only a few times. Trimming cost V 6 bases and J 10 bases, with 12 bases left between them. The germline gives CDR1 MNHNS, CDR2 SASEGT. The CDR3 extends over 12 amino acids. After isolation, RNA underwent reverse transcription to generate cDNA as the sequencing template. Assay used: immunoSEQ multiplex PCR; TCRdb lists only in-frame clones, some missing. The table has 200,000 or so clones, roughly three fifths seen once. The sample originates from a study of CD8+ T cells in alopecia areata. CD4+ and CD8+ T cells were sorted from PBMCs. The rearrangement uses TRBV6-1 and TRBJ1-4, with D perhaps TRBD1 (6 bases). The TCR was taken from a human donor in good health. Input material: CD8+ T cells sorted from blood. The CDR3 DNA follows: TGTGCCAGCAGAGCAGGGGTCGGAAAACTGTTTTTT. Translation gives CASRAGVGKLFF.